This is a list of T cell receptor beta chains from one sample in a study of blood T cells in healthy people across ages. TCRdb analysed the 5' RACE reads with MiXCR anew, one entry per CDR3 protein. The data hold around 1,800,000 distinct CDR3 sequences, with about two fifths observed a single time. Material: blood. The source of these receptors is a human donor in good health. Both conserved end residues are part of each CDR3. A D gene is named only where the DNA matches it firmly. For some rows the clone size is stated as once, few or many, or as a class when expanded; others skip it.

clone size	V gene	J gene	D gene	CDR3 protein	CDR3 DNA
.	TRBV27	TRBJ1-2	TRBD1	CASSPTGQGTPLNYGYTF	TGTGCCAGCAGTCCAACGGGACAGGGGACACCTCTTAACTATGGCTACACCTTC
few	TRBV28	TRBJ1-2	.	CASSPPGSRYGYTF	TGTGCCAGCAGCCCCCCCGGTTCCCGGTATGGCTACACCTTC
.	TRBV5-1	TRBJ1-2	.	CASSPGAGEYGYTF	TGCGCCAGCAGCCCCGGAGCTGGGGAATATGGCTACACCTTC
few	TRBV7-2	TRBJ2-1	.	CASSLEPRANNEQFF	TGTGCCAGCAGCTTAGAGCCTAGAGCAAACAATGAGCAGTTCTTC
few	TRBV29-1	TRBJ2-3	TRBD2	CSVDAGDPDTQYF	TGCAGCGTTGACGCGGGGGACCCAGATACGCAGTATTTT
.	TRBV7-9	TRBJ2-7	TRBD2	CASSRDTSGLYEQYF	TGTGCCAGCAGCCGAGACACTAGCGGGCTGTACGAGCAGTACTTC
.	TRBV27	TRBJ2-4	.	CASSLWTEPNIQYF	TGTGCCAGCAGTTTGTGGACAGAACCAAACATTCAGTACTTC
.	TRBV29-1	TRBJ1-2	.	CSVSPLLTANYGYTF	TGCAGCGTTTCCCCCCTGTTGACAGCGAACTATGGCTACACCTTC
few	TRBV29-1	TRBJ2-1	TRBD1	CSVRTGSANEQFF	TGCAGCGTCCGGACAGGGTCAGCCAATGAGCAGTTCTTC
few	TRBV27	TRBJ2-5	.	CASSLFLDTKETQYF	TGTGCCAGCAGTCTCTTCCTTGACACAAAAGAGACCCAGTACTTC
many	TRBV4-3	TRBJ2-7	.	CASSQDWTYEQYF	TGCGCCAGCAGCCAAGATTGGACCTACGAGCAGTACTTC
few	TRBV5-1	TRBJ1-1	TRBD1	CASYLLPGQGTEAFF	TGCGCCAGCTATTTACTTCCGGGACAGGGGACCGAAGCTTTCTTT
few	TRBV12-2	TRBJ2-1	.	CASRLRSDGYNEQFF	TGTGCAAGTCGCTTAAGGTCGGACGGCTACAATGAGCAGTTCTTC
.	TRBV20-1	TRBJ1-1	.	CSARKGEGTEAFF	TGCAGTGCTAGAAAGGGGGAGGGCACTGAAGCTTTCTTT
.	TRBV20-1	TRBJ2-3	.	CSAQPADTQYF	TGCAGTGCCCAGCCCGCAGATACGCAGTATTTT
many	TRBV27	TRBJ1-2	.	CASSLSGAYGYTF	TGTGCCAGCAGTTTATCGGGTGCTTATGGCTACACCTTC
.	TRBV4-2	TRBJ1-1	TRBD1	CASSQGGQGAFF	TGTGCCAGCAGCCAAGGAGGACAGGGAGCTTTCTTT
few	TRBV7-2	TRBJ2-5	.	CASSLMKTQYF	TGTGCCAGCAGCTTGATGAAGACCCAGTACTTC
.	TRBV7-2	TRBJ2-5	.	CASSSGTSSWTQYF	TGTGCCAGCAGCTCCGGGACTTCCAGTTGGACCCAGTACTTC
.	TRBV12-3/TRBV12-4	TRBJ1-2	.	CASRPGEFGGYTF	TGTGCCAGCAGACCTGGGGAATTCGGTGGCTACACCTTC
few	TRBV15	TRBJ1-2	.	CATSRGKGLNYGYTF	TGTGCCACCAGCAGAGGGAAGGGACTAAACTATGGCTACACCTTC
.	TRBV3-1	TRBJ2-5	TRBD1	CASSQGASGTGGPGETQYF	TGTGCCAGCAGCCAAGGAGCCTCCGGGACAGGGGGTCCCGGAGAGACCCAGTACTTC
.	TRBV7-9	TRBJ1-1	.	CASSASGPENTEAFF	TGTGCCAGCAGCGCTAGCGGACCAGAAAACACTGAAGCTTTCTTT
few	TRBV20-1	TRBJ1-4	.	CSARTLGFEKLFF	TGCAGTGCGAGAACGTTGGGGTTCGAAAAACTGTTTTTT
few	TRBV20-1	TRBJ2-1	TRBD2	CSATDWGGNEQFF	TGCAGTGCTACGGATTGGGGGGGCAATGAGCAGTTCTTC
few	TRBV6-6	TRBJ2-7	.	CASSYMRTVYSYEQYF	TGTGCCAGCAGTTACATGAGGACAGTGTACTCCTACGAGCAGTACTTC
.	TRBV5-1	TRBJ1-4	.	CASSPGQFAEKLFF	TGCGCCAGCAGCCCCGGACAGTTCGCTGAAAAACTGTTTTTT
.	TRBV29-1	TRBJ2-7	.	CSVEEGGAPFDEQYF	TGCAGCGTTGAAGAAGGGGGAGCCCCTTTCGACGAGCAGTACTTC
.	TRBV5-5	TRBJ2-3	.	CASSFRTVSTDTQYF	TGTGCCAGCAGCTTTCGGACGGTGAGCACAGATACGCAGTATTTT
.	TRBV20-1	TRBJ2-7	TRBD2	CSAPRTSGVSRFSSYEQYF	TGCAGTGCTCCGAGGACTAGCGGGGTGTCTCGATTTAGCTCCTACGAGCAGTACTTC
.	TRBV12-3/TRBV12-4	TRBJ2-1	.	CASSLRELYNEQFF	TGTGCCAGCAGTCTCAGAGAGTTATACAATGAGCAGTTCTTC
.	TRBV6-5	TRBJ2-5	.	CASSYSNLGIETQYF	TGTGCCAGCAGTTACTCGAATTTGGGGATAGAGACCCAGTACTTC
many	TRBV29-1	TRBJ2-3	.	CSVEPFTDTQYF	TGCAGCGTTGAACCATTCACAGATACGCAGTATTTT
once	TRBV7-6	TRBJ1-1	.	CAGSAWGNTEAFF	TGTGCCGGCAGCGCTTGGGGGAACACTGAAGCTTTCTTT
.	TRBV7-9	TRBJ2-7	.	CASTVDDYEQYF	TGTGCCAGCACGGTCGACGACTACGAGCAGTACTTC
few	TRBV29-1	TRBJ1-2	.	CSVVVGGVYTF	TGCAGCGTTGTTGTAGGGGGGGTCTACACCTTC
.	TRBV6-5	TRBJ2-1	.	CASSLDRRGRPGDNEQFF	TGTGCCAGCAGCTTAGATCGGAGGGGGCGGCCGGGGGACAATGAGCAGTTCTTC
once	TRBV30	TRBJ2-5	.	CAWSVHGGEGGTQYF	TGTGCCTGGAGTGTGCATGGGGGGGAAGGGGGGACCCAGTACTTC
.	TRBV7-2	TRBJ2-7	TRBD1	CASSLRTGYNNPYEQYF	TGTGCCAGCAGCCTCAGGACAGGGTACAACAACCCCTACGAGCAGTACTTC
few	TRBV29-1	TRBJ2-3	.	CSAGLTDTQYF	TGCAGCGCCGGACTCACAGATACGCAGTATTTT
few	TRBV5-1	TRBJ1-5	.	CASSLNSPSNQPQHF	TGCGCCAGCAGCTTGAACAGCCCTAGCAATCAGCCCCAGCATTTT
few	TRBV6-5	TRBJ1-4	.	CASSSLGGEKLFF	TGTGCCAGCAGCTCACTAGGGGGTGAAAAACTGTTTTTT
few	TRBV5-1	TRBJ2-2	.	CASSLIDDGELFF	TGCGCCAGCAGCTTGATTGATGACGGGGAGCTGTTTTTT
.	TRBV30	TRBJ2-7	.	CAWSPGTDYEQYF	TGTGCCTGGAGTCCAGGGACTGACTACGAGCAGTACTTC
few	TRBV6-2/TRBV6-3	TRBJ2-5	.	CASSYVGAIETQYF	TGTGCCAGCAGTTACGTGGGGGCAATAGAGACCCAGTACTTC
.	TRBV29-1	TRBJ1-4	.	CSVAAADEKLFF	TGCAGCGTTGCCGCGGCTGATGAAAAACTGTTTTTT
many	TRBV5-5	TRBJ1-2	TRBD1	CASSPGQGASGYTF	TGTGCCAGCAGCCCGGGACAGGGGGCGAGTGGCTACACCTTC
few	TRBV29-1	TRBJ2-3	.	CSVGETDTQYF	TGCAGCGTTGGGGAGACAGATACGCAGTATTTT
.	TRBV27	TRBJ2-3	.	CASTPGGSGDTQYF	TGTGCCAGCACCCCAGGGGGGTCAGGGGATACGCAGTATTTT
.	TRBV2	TRBJ2-1	.	CASSRWRGWDEQFF	TGTGCCAGCAGTCGTTGGCGGGGCTGGGATGAGCAGTTCTTC